The 11 T cell receptor beta chains presented below share a single source sample, sequenced in a study of blood T cell repertoires in COVID-19. Clones were read by immunoSEQ multiplex PCR, and TCRdb kept only the in-frame ones, dropping some. The data show about 170,000 clones, with less than 85% seen just once and 4.4% held by the top ten. Sequenced input: PBMCs or T cells enriched from blood (not recorded which). The receptors were gathered from a woman aged 50 to 60 who had recovered from COVID-19.

The chain is built from TRBV3-1 (or the pseudogene TRBV3-2) and TRBJ2-2; 13 positions match TRBD2. This CDR3 comprises 16 residues. Germline V gene sequence: CDR1 LGHDT, CDR2 YNNKEL (reference sequence). V shed 6 bases, J shed 5 bases, and the junction held 6 bases outside the gene matches. CDR3 loop: CASRTLAGGWTGELFF. CDR3 bases: TGTGCCAGCAGAACACTAGCGGGAGGGTGGACCGGGGAGCTGTTTTTT.

This clone was recorded only once. The chain combines TRBV9 with TRBJ2-1; D unresolved. The V and J ends lost 3 bases and 7 bases respectively, with 5 bases between them. This CDR3 contains 11 residues. Germline-derived CDR1 and CDR2 are SGDLS and YYNGEE. Here the CDR3 DNA reads TGTGCCAGCAGCGGAGGTAATGAGCAGTTCTTC. Protein sequence: CASSGGNEQFF.

The chain employs TRBV6-5 and TRBJ1-1; maybe TRBD1 (5 bases). The length of the CDR3 is 14 residues. V was trimmed by 2 bases and J by 7 bases, leaving 14 bases between them. Germline V gene lookup returns CDR1 MNHEY and CDR2 SVGAGI. The CDR3 DNA reads as TGTGCCAGCAGTTACGCCCAGGGAGGTGGTGAAGCTTTCTTT. This encodes CASSYAQGGGEAFF.

The CDR3 loop reads CASSEDRGRALGEKLFF. DNA for the CDR3: TGTGCCAGCAGTGAAGACCGGGGGAGGGCCCTAGGTGAAAAACTGTTTTTT. This chain joins TRBV6-1 and TRBJ1-4; TRBD1 might be the D (5 bases). CDR3 length equals 17 residues. Trimming removed 1 base at V and 7 bases at J, with 19 bases between. CDR1 is MNHNS and CDR2 is SASEGT in the germline V gene.

This clone appeared a few times. The rearrangement links TRBV11-1 to TRBJ1-2; 7 positions agree with TRBD1. The germline gives CDR1 SGHAT, CDR2 FQDESV (reference sequence). V was clipped by 4 bases and J by 6 bases; unmatched bases: 5. The CDR3 is 13 residues long. This CDR3 is CASSSYRGNGYTF. The CDR3 coding sequence is TGTGCCAGCAGCTCGTACAGGGGAAATGGCTACACCTTC.

CDR3 region: CASAGFDTQYF. The CDR3 nucleotides read TGTGCCAGCGCGGGGTTCGATACGCAGTATTTT. This chain connects TRBV9 to TRBJ2-3; a weak D match, TRBD2 (6 bases). This CDR3 is built from 11 residues. Germline V gene data show CDR1 as SGDLS and CDR2 as YYNGEE. Trimming took off 7 bases at V and 6 bases at J, with 9 bases between the two ends.

The sample holds many counts of this clone. The rearrangement links TRBV4-2 to TRBJ1-2; 9 positions match TRBD1. Germline loops: CDR1 LGHNA, CDR2 YNFKEQ. Unmatched junction bases numbered 2, after V lost 1 base and J lost 2 bases. This CDR3 is built from 15 residues. CDR3 loop: CASSQGQGENYGYTF. CDR3 DNA sequence: TGTGCCAGCAGCCAAGGACAGGGGGAAAACTATGGCTACACCTTC.

The CDR3 loop is CASSLEARGSEQYV. The CDR3 nucleotides are TGTGCCAGCAGCTTAGAGGCCCGAGGGAGCGAGCAGTACGTC. V gene TRBV7-8 combines with J gene TRBJ2-7; D is possibly TRBD2 (5 bases). V was shortened by 1 base and J by 6 bases, with 13 bases between the two germline ends. The CDR3 is 14 amino acids. CDR1 is SGHVS, CDR2 FQNEAQ, per germline.

This chain uses TRBV9 with TRBJ1-4, with no clear D. The germline V gene encodes CDR1 SGDLS and CDR2 YYNGEE. This CDR3 contains 15 residues. Trimming took off 1 base at V and 0 bases at J, with 7 bases between the two ends. The CDR3 loop reads CASSVQAATNEKLFF. CDR3 bases: TGTGCCAGCAGCGTACAGGCCGCAACTAATGAAAAACTGTTTTTT.

The CDR3 DNA follows: TGTGCCAGCAGCCGGACAGGGACTGAAGCTTTCTTT. This translates into CASSRTGTEAFF. The chain uses TRBV11-1 and TRBJ1-1, with TRBD1 matching over 8 bases. Trimming took 5 bases from V and 5 from J; bases not matched to a gene: 1. This CDR3 spans 12 amino acids. Germline CDR1 is SGHAT and CDR2 is FQDESV (reference sequence).

The chain carries TRBV7-3 and TRBJ2-3; 12 bases align to TRBD2. The CDR3 covers 15 residues. CDR1 is SGHTA, CDR2 FQGTGA, per germline. After removal of 5 bases from V and 10 bases from J, the junction contained 10 bases not matched to a gene. CDR3 residues: CASSSTPSGGGSQYF. As DNA, the CDR3 is TGTGCCAGCAGCAGCACCCCTAGCGGGGGGGGTTCGCAGTATTTT.